This T cell receptor (beta chain) was recorded in a study of blood T cells in healthy people across ages. V lost 8 bases and J lost 1, with 16 bases in between. The CDR3 runs to 15 residues. Germline assignment: CDR1 MNHNY and CDR2 SVGAGI (reference sequence). Of note for this clonotype: Its antigen is unidentified.

With a J-beta primer mix and a sample-barcoded 5' primer, a second PCR ran about 6 to 11 cycles. One entry per CDR3 protein, called by TCRdb with MiXCR from the 5' RACE reads. The sample lists 1.5 million to 2 million distinct CDR3 sequences, roughly 30% seen once, with 7.7% in the top ten. Study findings and constraints: Considered underestimates were the diversity estimates obtained from one million T cells.

This TCR was sampled from a young woman in good health. The chain couples TRBV6-6 to TRBJ2-3, with TRBD2 as a possible D gene (5 bases). The sequenced material came from blood. The CDR3 reads CASGRGLLGTDTQYF. In DNA, the CDR3 is TGTGCCAGCGGACGGGGTCTACTGGGCACAGATACGCAGTATTTT.